This T cell receptor (beta chain) is drawn from a study of vaccination and CD4 T cells after COVID-19 (dated by TCRdb to between 2021 and 2023). Regarding the complete study: Six males and four females were included in the convalescent cohort, with two Hispanic individuals, seven Caucasians, two Asians and one multiracial person represented. Two doses of either the Pfizer-BioNTech BNT162b2 vaccine (n=8) or the Moderna mRNA-1273 vaccine (n=2) were administered to participants. Post-COVID blood samples from convalescent patients were collected a median of about 110 days after diagnosis, with a range of 35 to 161 days. Post-vaccine blood samples were collected a median of about 69 days after the second vaccine dose, ranging from roughly 12 to 241 days. The cultures were stimulated with overlapping spike peptide pools from SARS-CoV-2 and from the common cold coronaviruses HCoV-NL63, HCoV-OC43 and HCoV-229E. Control cultures used a CEFX viral epitope pool as positive control, an HIV-1 Nef peptide pool as negative control, or no peptide. In over 8 COVID-19 convalescent patients and a handful of infection-naive healthy vaccine recipients, the spike-specific CD4+ TCR repertoire before mRNA vaccination was compared with the repertoire after mRNA vaccination.

V drops 6 bases and J drops 8 bases, leaving 19 bases in between. There are 15 amino acids in the CDR3, from cysteine to phenylalanine inclusive. Only the CDR3 DNA is retained, 45 bases long and in frame from the first base. The library was produced with PCR. DNA from cultured CD4+ T cells underwent TCR sequencing with the Oncomine TCR Beta short-read assay at the Johns Hopkins FTIC core. The QIAamp micro DNA kit was used to extract genomic DNA from the cultured CD4+ T cells. The Oncomine TCR Beta libraries from cultured CD4+ T cells were pooled using unique dual indexes and then sequenced on an Illumina iSeq 100. For the original study's pipeline: Non-productive sequences were removed, and CDR3s that did not start with C, did not end with F or W, or were shorter than 7 amino acids were discarded. Antigen-specific clonotypes were identified with the MANAFEST web application by comparing peptide-stimulated wells with reference and other culture wells. An FDR below 0.05, an odds ratio above 5, and a productive frequency above 0.1% in at least two of three replicate wells were required for clones to be considered positive. A clonotype counted as cross-reactive if it showed significant expansion both in the SARS-CoV-2 spike wells and in at least one common cold coronavirus spike condition. CDR3 homology was assessed with Levenshtein distances (stringdist) and unrooted phylogenetic trees (ape) in R version 3.6.1. TCRdb passed the public sequencing reads through fastp at Q25 and MiXCR, retaining productive beta sequences. For every CDR3 protein sequence, its rows merge into one entry that carries the most common genes and DNA. The V and J calls and clone size are TCRdb's, not the authors'. The sample includes 15,000 to 25,000 distinct CDR3 sequences, with approximately 42% observed a single time. The ten top clones hold roughly a quarter of the sample.

This clonotype was found once. Its antigen remains unidentified. Per-base quality was not reported, and no clone a single base away is much larger than it. A single read is weak support. The treatment or condition tag for this specimen amounts to: approximately 11-day PBMC culture with coronavirus spike peptide pools or control peptides (ViraFEST assay). The study used the ViraFEST assay, which expanded antigen-specific T cells with peptide pools and then identified expanded clonotypes by TCR sequencing. Negative nucleocapsid antibody tests taken both before and after vaccination confirmed that the healthy vaccine recipients had no prior SARS-CoV-2 infection. Each well held approximately 2 million PBMCs cultured in IMDM containing around 5% human AB serum and 10 IU/ml IL-2, with about 10 ug/ml peptide pools added. Half of the culture medium was replaced with fresh IL-2-containing medium on days 3 and 7. After about 10 days of culture, CD4+ T cells were isolated by negative selection using the EasySep CD4+ T cell isolation kit. PBMCs were separated from whole blood using Ficoll-Paque Plus gradient centrifugation and then either used fresh or cryopreserved at -140C. Each culture condition was generally run in triplicate wells.

General study outcomes and caveats: Among convalescent patients, a median around 89% of the SARS-CoV-2-reactive clones seen after vaccination appeared only after vaccination, which suggests priming specific to the vaccine. Only a relatively small number of convalescent patients were included in the study, and early timepoints following natural infection were not analyzed. Although the median number of SARS-CoV-2-reactive clonotypes went up from 21 after infection to 38 after vaccination, the increase was not significant. In convalescent patients, nearly all vaccine-specific clones (304 of 307) were found to be mono-reactive for SARS-CoV-2 spike rather than cross-reactive with common cold coronaviruses.

This receptor was taken from a human donor who received a COVID-19 vaccine. The V and J genes are TRBV12-3 or TRBV12-4 and TRBJ1-4; the D region possibly corresponds to TRBD1 (6 bases align). Sequenced material: CD4+ T cells from blood, cultured in vitro, taken before SARS-CoV-2 vaccination. The CDR3 region reads CASRRGGGGNEKLFF. The DNA reads as follows: TGTGCCAGCAGAAGGGGAGGAGGGGGTAACGAAAAACTGTTTTTT.